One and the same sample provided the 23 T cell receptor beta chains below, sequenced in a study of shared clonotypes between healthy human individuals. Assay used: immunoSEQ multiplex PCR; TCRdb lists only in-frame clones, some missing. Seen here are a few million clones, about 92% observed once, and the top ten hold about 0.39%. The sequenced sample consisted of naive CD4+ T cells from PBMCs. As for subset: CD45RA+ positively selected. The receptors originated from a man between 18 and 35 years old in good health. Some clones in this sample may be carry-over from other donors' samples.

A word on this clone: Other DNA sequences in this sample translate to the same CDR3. CDR3 DNA sequence: TGTGCCAGCAGCGCCAGGGGGCACTCCTACGAGCAGTACTTC. As protein: CASSARGHSYEQYF. The chain couples TRBV2 to TRBJ2-7, with TRBD1 matching over 8 bases. Germline lookup yields CDR1 SNHLY and CDR2 FYNNEI. The CDR3 is 14 amino acids. With V trimmed by 6 bases and J by 0 bases, 4 bases remained unmatched.

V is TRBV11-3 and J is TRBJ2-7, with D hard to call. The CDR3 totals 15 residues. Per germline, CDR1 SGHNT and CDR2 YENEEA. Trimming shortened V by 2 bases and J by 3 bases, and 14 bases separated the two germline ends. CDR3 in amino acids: CASSLNQATYYEQYF. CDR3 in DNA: TGTGCCAGCAGCTTAAATCAGGCTACCTACTACGAGCAGTACTTC.

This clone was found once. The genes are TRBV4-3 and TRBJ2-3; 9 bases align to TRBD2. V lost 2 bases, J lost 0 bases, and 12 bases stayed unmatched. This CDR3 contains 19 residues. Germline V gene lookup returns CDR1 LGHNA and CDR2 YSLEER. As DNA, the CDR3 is TGCGCCAGCAGCCAACGGGCCTTTCCCACTAGCGGGAGCACAGATACGCAGTATTTT. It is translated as CASSQRAFPTSGSTDTQYF.

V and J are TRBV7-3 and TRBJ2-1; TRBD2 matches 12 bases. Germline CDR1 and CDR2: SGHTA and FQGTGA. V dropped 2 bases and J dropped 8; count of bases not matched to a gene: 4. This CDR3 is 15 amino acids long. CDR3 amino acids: CASSLLAGGRYEQFF. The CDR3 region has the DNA TGTGCCAGCAGCTTACTAGCGGGAGGGCGGTATGAGCAGTTCTTC.

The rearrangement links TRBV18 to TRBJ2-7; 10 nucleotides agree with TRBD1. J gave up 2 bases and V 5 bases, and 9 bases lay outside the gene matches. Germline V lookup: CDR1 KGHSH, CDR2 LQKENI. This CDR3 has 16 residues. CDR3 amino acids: CASSKTGTGVPYEQYF. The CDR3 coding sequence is TGTGCCAGCTCAAAAACCGGGACAGGGGTACCCTACGAGCAGTACTTC.

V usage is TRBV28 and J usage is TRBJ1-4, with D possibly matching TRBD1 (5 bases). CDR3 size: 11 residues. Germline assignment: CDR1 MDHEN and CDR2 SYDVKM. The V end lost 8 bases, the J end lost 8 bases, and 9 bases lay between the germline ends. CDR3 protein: CASQGREKLFF. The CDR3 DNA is TGTGCCAGCCAGGGCAGGGAAAAACTGTTTTTT.

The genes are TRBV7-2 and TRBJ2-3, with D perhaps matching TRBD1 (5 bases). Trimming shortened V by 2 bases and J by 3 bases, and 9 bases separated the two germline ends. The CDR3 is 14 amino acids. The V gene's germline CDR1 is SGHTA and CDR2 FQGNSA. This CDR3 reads CASSLSSGTDTQYF. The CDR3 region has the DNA TGTGCCAGCAGCTTATCGTCAGGGACAGATACGCAGTATTTT.

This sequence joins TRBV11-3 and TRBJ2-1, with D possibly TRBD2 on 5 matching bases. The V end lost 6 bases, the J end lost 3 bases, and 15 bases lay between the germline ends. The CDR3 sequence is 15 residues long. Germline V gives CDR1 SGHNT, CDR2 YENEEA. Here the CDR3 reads CASSSRDRYYNEQFF. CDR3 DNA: TGTGCCAGCAGTTCACGGGATAGATACTACAATGAGCAGTTCTTC.

The CDR3: CASSLNGAEFYEQYF. The CDR3 DNA reads as TGTGCCAGCAGCTTAAATGGGGCTGAATTCTACGAGCAGTACTTC. The genes are TRBV7-3 and TRBJ2-7; a weak D match, TRBD1 (5 bases). V dropped 1 base and J dropped 3 bases, with 13 bases sitting between them. The CDR3 extends over 15 amino acids. Germline V gene sequence: CDR1 SGHTA, CDR2 FQGTGA. The full variable domain, with the rest looked up from reference TRBV7-3 and TRBJ2-7, is GAGVSQTPSNKVTEKGKYVELRCDPISGHTALYWYRQSLGQGPEFLIYFQGTGAADDSGLPNDRFFAVRPEGSVSTLKIQRTERGDSAVYLCASSLNGAEFYEQYFGPGTRLTVT.

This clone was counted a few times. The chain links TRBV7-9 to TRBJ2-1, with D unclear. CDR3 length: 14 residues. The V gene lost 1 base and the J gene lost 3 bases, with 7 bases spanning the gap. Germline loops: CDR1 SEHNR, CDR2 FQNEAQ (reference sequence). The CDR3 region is CASSLVADYNEQFF. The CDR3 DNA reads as TGTGCCAGCAGCTTAGTGGCAGACTACAATGAGCAGTTCTTC.

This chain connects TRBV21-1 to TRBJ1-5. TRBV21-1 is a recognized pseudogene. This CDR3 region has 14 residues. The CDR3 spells CAKQRTEDNQPQHF. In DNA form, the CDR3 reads TGTGCCAAACAACGGACTGAAGACAATCAGCCCCAGCATTTT.

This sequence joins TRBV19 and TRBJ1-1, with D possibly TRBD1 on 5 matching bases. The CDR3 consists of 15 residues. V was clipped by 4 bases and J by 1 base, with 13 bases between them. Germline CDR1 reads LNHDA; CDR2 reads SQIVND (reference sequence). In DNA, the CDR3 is TGTGCCAGTAGTAGAAGAATAACAGGGAACACTGAAGCTTTCTTT. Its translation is CASSRRITGNTEAFF.

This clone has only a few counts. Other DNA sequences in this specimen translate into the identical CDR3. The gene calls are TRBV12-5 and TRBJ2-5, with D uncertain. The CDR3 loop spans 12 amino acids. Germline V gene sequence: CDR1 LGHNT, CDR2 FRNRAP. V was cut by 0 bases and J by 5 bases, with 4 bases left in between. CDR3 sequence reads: CASGLVGETQYF. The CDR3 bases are TGTGCTAGTGGTTTGGTAGGGGAGACCCAGTACTTC.

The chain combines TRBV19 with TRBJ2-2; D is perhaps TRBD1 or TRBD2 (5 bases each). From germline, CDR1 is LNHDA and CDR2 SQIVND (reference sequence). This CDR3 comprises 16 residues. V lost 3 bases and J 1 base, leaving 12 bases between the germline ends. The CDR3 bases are TGTGCCAGTAGTATTTTTGGGGGATTGAACACCGGGGAGCTGTTTTTT. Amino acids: CASSIFGGLNTGELFF.

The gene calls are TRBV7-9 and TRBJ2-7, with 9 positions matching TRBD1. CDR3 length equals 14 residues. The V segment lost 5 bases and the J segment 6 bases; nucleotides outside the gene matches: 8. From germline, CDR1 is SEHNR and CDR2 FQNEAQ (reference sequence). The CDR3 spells CASSPGQGVGEQYF. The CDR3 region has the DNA TGTGCCAGCAGCCCGGGACAGGGTGTAGGCGAGCAGTACTTC.

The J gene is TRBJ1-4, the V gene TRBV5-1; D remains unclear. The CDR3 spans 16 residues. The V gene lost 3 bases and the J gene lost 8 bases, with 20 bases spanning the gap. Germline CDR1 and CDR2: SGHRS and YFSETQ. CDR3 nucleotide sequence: TGCGCCAGCAGCTCGAAATCGGGAGTTGTGTTGGAAAAACTGTTTTTT. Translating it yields CASSSKSGVVLEKLFF.

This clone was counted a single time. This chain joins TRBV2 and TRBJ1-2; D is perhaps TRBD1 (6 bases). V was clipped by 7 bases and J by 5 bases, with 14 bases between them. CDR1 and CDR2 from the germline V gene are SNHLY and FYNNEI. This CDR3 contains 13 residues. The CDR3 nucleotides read TGTGCCAGCAAGTGGGGGGCAGCGTATGGCTACACCTTC. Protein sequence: CASKWGAAYGYTF. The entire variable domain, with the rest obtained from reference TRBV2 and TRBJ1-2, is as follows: EPEVTQTPSHQVTQMGQEVILRCVPISNHLYFYWYRQILGQKVEFLVSFYNNEISEKSEIFDDQFSVERPDGSNFTLKIRSTKLEDSAMYFCASKWGAAYGYTFGSGTRLTVV.

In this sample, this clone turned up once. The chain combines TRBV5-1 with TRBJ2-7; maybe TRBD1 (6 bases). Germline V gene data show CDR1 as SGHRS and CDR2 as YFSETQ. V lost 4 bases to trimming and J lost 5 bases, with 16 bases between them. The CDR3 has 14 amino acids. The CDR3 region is CASSQAGTSDEQYF. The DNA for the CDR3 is TGCGCCAGCAGCCAGGCCGGGACATCTGACGAGCAGTACTTC.

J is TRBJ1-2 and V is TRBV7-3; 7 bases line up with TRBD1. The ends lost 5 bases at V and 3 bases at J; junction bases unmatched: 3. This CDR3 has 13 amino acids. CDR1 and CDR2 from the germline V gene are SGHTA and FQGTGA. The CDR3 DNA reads TGTGCCAGCAGCGCCCAGGGGGACTATGGCTACACCTTC. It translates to CASSAQGDYGYTF.

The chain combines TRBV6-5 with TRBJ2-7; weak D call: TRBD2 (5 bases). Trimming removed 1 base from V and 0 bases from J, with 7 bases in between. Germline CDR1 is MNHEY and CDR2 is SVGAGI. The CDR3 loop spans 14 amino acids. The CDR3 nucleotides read TGTGCCAGCAGTTACTATCGGGACTCCTACGAGCAGTACTTC. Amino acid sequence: CASSYYRDSYEQYF.

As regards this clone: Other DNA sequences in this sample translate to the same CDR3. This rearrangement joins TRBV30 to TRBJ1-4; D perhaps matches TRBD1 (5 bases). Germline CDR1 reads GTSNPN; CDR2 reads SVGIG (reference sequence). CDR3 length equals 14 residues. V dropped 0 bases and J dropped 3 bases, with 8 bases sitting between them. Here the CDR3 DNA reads TGTGCCTGGAGTGTCGGGGGGTCTAATGAAAAACTGTTTTTT. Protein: CAWSVGGSNEKLFF.

The DNA for the CDR3 is TGTGCCAGCAGTGCCCGGGTCATCGGGGAGCTGTTTTTT. It yields the protein CASSARVIGELFF. The chain joins TRBV25-1 to TRBJ2-2; D ambiguous. Per germline, CDR1 MGHDK and CDR2 SYGVNS. The CDR3 totals 13 residues. Trimming cost V 4 bases and J 7 bases, with 10 bases left between them. The complete variable domain, with remaining parts taken from reference TRBV25-1 and TRBJ2-2, reads EADIYQTPRYLVIGTGKKITLECSQTMGHDKMYWYQQDPGMELHLIHYSYGVNSTEKGDLSSESTVSRIRTEHFPLTLESARPSHTSQYLCASSARVIGELFFGEGSRLTVL.

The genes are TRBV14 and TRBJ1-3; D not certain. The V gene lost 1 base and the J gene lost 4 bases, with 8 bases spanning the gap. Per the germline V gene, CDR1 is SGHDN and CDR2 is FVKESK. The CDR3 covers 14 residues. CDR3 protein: CASSQVAPGNTIYF. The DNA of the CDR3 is TGTGCCAGCAGCCAAGTCGCCCCAGGAAACACCATATATTTT.